One and the same sample provided the 13 T cell receptor beta chains below, sequenced in a study of T cells in Graves' hyperthyroidism and ophthalmopathy. There were TCR beta CDR3 regions amplified from RNA transcripts. The TCR CDR3 was amplified in a first-round RT-PCR using the HTBI primer set. MiXCR, applied by TCRdb to the multiplex PCR reads, yields one record per CDR3 protein. The sample lists 600,000 to 850,000 distinct CDR3 sequences, roughly a sixth seen once, with around 15% in the top ten. Sequencing was done on a sample of blood. Every receptor here comes from a woman between 45 and 65 years old with Graves' hyperthyroidism that later progressed to Graves' ophthalmopathy.

This clonotype has only a few counts. V is TRBV6-5 and J is TRBJ1-4; TRBD1 might be the D (6 bases). CDR1 and CDR2 (germline): MNHEY, SVGAGI. This CDR3 contains 15 residues. The V gene lost 5 bases and the J gene lost 4 bases, with 14 bases spanning the gap. Here the CDR3 reads CASSHPGQYNEKLFF. The CDR3 coding sequence is TGTGCCAGCAGTCACCCAGGACAGTATAATGAAAAACTGTTTTTT.

This clonotype was seen ten or more times. The chain links TRBV2 to TRBJ2-7, with TRBD2 matching over 12 bases. The V and J ends lost 7 bases and 5 bases, in that order; junction bases with no gene match: 6. This CDR3 comprises 14 residues. CDR1 SNHLY and CDR2 FYNNEI come from the germline V gene. CDR3 DNA: TGTGCCAGCAAAAGACTAGCGGGGGTTGACGAGCAGTACTTC. This gives the protein CASKRLAGVDEQYF. Complete variable domain (other parts from reference TRBV2 and TRBJ2-7): EPEVTQTPSHQVTQMGQEVILRCVPISNHLYFYWYRQILGQKVEFLVSFYNNEISEKSEIFDDQFSVERPDGSNFTLKIRSTKLEDSAMYFCASKRLAGVDEQYFGPGTRLTVT.

The V call is TRBV4-1, the J call TRBJ2-1, with 10 bases that match TRBD2. Germline V gene sequence: CDR1 MGHRA, CDR2 YSYEKL. The length of the CDR3 is 18 residues. V trimming: 7 bases; J trimming: 4 bases; junction bases outside the gene matches: 16. CDR3 amino acids: CASTEGLAGEVGYNEQFF. Written as DNA, the CDR3 is TGCGCCAGCACCGAGGGGCTAGCGGGGGAGGTGGGGTACAATGAGCAGTTCTTC.

This clonotype was recorded many times. The V gene is TRBV5-1, the J gene TRBJ2-1; TRBD2 agrees at 14 bases. Per germline, CDR1 SGHRS and CDR2 YFSETQ. The CDR3 spans 20 residues. Losses at the gene ends were 1 base for V and 0 bases for J; bases not matched to a gene: 9. DNA of the CDR3: TGCGCCAGCAGCTTGACCCCGGGACTAGCGGGGGCCAGCTCCTACAATGAGCAGTTCTTC. Translating gives CASSLTPGLAGASSYNEQFF.

Ten or more counts support this clonotype. The chain has TRBV7-2 and TRBJ2-3; no clear D. The CDR3 sequence is 14 residues long. Trimming took 4 bases from V and 6 from J, leaving 14 bases between them. The germline gives CDR1 SGHTA, CDR2 FQGNSA. The CDR3 DNA is TGTGCCAGCAGCTCTTTTAATGTTGGGGATACGCAGTATTTT. It translates to CASSSFNVGDTQYF.

This clonotype was detected only a few times. The gene calls are TRBV24-1 and TRBJ1-2; D remains ambiguous. Per germline, CDR1 KGHDR and CDR2 SFDVKD. CDR3 length: 17 amino acids. V lost 1 base to trimming and J lost 6 bases, with 20 bases between them. This chain's CDR3 is CATSDFGPNGKMNGYTF. Here the CDR3 DNA reads TGTGCCACCAGTGATTTTGGGCCGAATGGGAAGATGAATGGCTACACCTTC.

This clonotype has a count of ten or more. This chain connects TRBV6-1 to TRBJ1-1; 8 nucleotides agree with TRBD1. The germline CDR1 and CDR2 sequences are MNHNS and SASEGT. V dropped 6 bases and J dropped 4; count of bases not matched to a gene: 10. CDR3 size: 15 residues. The CDR3 DNA reads TGTGCCAGCAGCTTCGAGACAGGGGTGGGCACTGAAGCTTTCTTT. This codes for CASSFETGVGTEAFF.

This clonotype was recorded at least ten times. The V gene is TRBV7-9, the J gene TRBJ2-2; D unresolved. The CDR3 covers 15 residues. Trimming pared 5 bases from V and 10 bases from J, leaving 20 bases between. Germline V gene lookup returns CDR1 SEHNR and CDR2 FQNEAQ (reference sequence). The CDR3 loop is CASSPAFRPREELFF. CDR3 bases: TGTGCCAGCAGCCCCGCTTTCAGGCCAAGAGAGGAGCTGTTTTTT.

This CDR3 is CASSDPKFYGYTF. The DNA for the CDR3 is TGTGCCAGCAGCGACCCCAAATTCTATGGCTACACCTTC. J is TRBJ1-2 and V is TRBV9; D gene unclear. The CDR3 is made up of 13 amino acids. Trimming stripped 3 bases from V and 4 bases from J, with 10 bases between. CDR1 is SGDLS, CDR2 YYNGEE, per germline. Together with reference TRBV9 and TRBJ1-2, the CDR3 gives the full variable domain: DSGVTQTPKHLITATGQRVTLRCSPRSGDLSVYWYQQSLDQGLQFLIQYYNGEERAKGNILERFSAQQFPDLHSELNLSSLELGDSALYFCASSDPKFYGYTFGSGTRLTVV.

This clonotype was seen a few times. This chain joins TRBV6-1 and TRBJ1-4; 9 nucleotides line up with TRBD1. Per the germline V gene, CDR1 is MNHNS and CDR2 is SASEGT. V shed 7 bases and J 8 bases; nucleotides not matched to a gene: 14. The CDR3 sequence is 16 residues long. CDR3 region: CASTASQGAVGEKLFF. In nucleotides, the CDR3 is TGTGCCAGCACCGCCTCACAGGGGGCGGTAGGAGAAAAACTGTTTTTT.

The chain couples TRBV4-1 to TRBJ1-1, with D perhaps matching TRBD1 (5 bases). This CDR3 spans 15 amino acids. Germline V gene sequence: CDR1 MGHRA, CDR2 YSYEKL. V was trimmed by 3 bases and J by 1 base, leaving 12 bases between them. The CDR3 here is CASSQVGHKNTEAFF. The CDR3, as DNA: TGCGCCAGCAGCCAGGTCGGACACAAGAACACTGAAGCTTTCTTT.

V is TRBV20-1 and J is TRBJ2-3, with 7 nucleotides matching TRBD2. V lost 1 base, J lost 4 bases, and 8 bases stayed unmatched. The germline gives CDR1 DFQATT, CDR2 SNEGSKA (reference sequence). This CDR3 is built from 15 residues. The CDR3 DNA reads TGCAGTGCTAGAGGGGAGCGGGATGGGGCAGATACGCAGTATTTT. It translates to CSARGERDGADTQYF.

The V gene is TRBV11-2, the J gene TRBJ1-1; 9 nucleotides match TRBD1. The trim removed 4 bases at V and 4 bases at J, leaving 10 bases unmatched. Germline V lookup: CDR1 SGHAT, CDR2 FQNNGV. The CDR3 runs to 16 residues. The CDR3 region has the DNA TGTGCCAGCAGCTCCTCCCTGGACAGGGGTTTCACTGAAGCTTTCTTT. This translates into CASSSSLDRGFTEAFF.